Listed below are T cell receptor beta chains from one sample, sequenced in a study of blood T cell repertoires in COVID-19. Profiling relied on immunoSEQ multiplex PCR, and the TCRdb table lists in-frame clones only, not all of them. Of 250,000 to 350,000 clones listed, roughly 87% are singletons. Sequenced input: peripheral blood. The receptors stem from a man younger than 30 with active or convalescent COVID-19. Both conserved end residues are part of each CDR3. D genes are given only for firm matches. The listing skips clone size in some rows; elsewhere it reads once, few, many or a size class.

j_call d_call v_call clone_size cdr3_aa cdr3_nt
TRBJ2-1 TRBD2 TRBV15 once CATSRGPGLDYNEQFF TGTGCCACCAGCAGAGGTCCGGGACTAGACTACAATGAGCAGTTCTTC
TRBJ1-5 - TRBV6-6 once CASRPDSRYSNQPQHF TGTGCCAGCAGGCCGGACAGTCGTTATAGCAATCAGCCCCAGCATTTT
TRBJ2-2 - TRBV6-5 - CASISGANTGELFF TGTGCCAGCATTTCGGGGGCGAACACCGGGGAGCTGTTTTTT
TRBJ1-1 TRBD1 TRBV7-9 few CASSRDREAFF TGTGCCAGCAGCCGGGACAGAGAAGCTTTCTTT
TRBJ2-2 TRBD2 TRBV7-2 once CASRLAGRNTGELFF TGTGCCAGCAGACTAGCGGGGAGGAACACCGGGGAGCTGTTTTTT
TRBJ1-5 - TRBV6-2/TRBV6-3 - CASSMPRDTYSNQPQHF TGTGCCAGCAGTATGCCTCGGGACACCTATAGCAATCAGCCCCAGCATTTT
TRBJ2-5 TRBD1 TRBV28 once CASSTPESQGVWRETQYF TGTGCCAGCAGTACCCCTGAGTCACAGGGGGTTTGGAGAGAGACCCAGTACTTC
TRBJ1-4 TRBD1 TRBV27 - CASSFDRGGGKLFF TGTGCCAGCAGTTTTGACAGGGGTGGGGGAAAACTGTTTTTT
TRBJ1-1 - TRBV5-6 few CASSLGQYTEAFF TGTGCCAGCAGCTTGGGTCAATACACTGAAGCTTTCTTT
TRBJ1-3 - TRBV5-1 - CASSSQATGNTIYF TGCGCCAGCAGCTCCCAGGCGACTGGAAACACCATATATTTT
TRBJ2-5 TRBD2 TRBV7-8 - CASSPSGGAWETQYF TGTGCCAGCAGCCCGAGCGGGGGGGCTTGGGAGACCCAGTACTTC
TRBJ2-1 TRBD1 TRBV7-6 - CASSLAGDRVHNEQFF TGTGCCAGCAGCTTAGCAGGGGACAGGGTACACAATGAGCAGTTCTTC
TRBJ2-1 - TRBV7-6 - CASSLRQGYNEQFF TGTGCCAGCAGCTTAAGGCAGGGATACAATGAGCAGTTCTTC
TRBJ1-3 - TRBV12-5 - CASGYSSGNTIYF TGTGCTAGTGGCTACAGCTCTGGAAACACCATATATTTT
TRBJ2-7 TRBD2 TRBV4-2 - CASSQEFSGGLNEQYF TGTGCCAGCAGCCAAGAATTTAGCGGGGGGTTGAACGAGCAGTACTTC
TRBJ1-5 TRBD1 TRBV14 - CASSQEVWDRGRRQPQHF TGTGCCAGCAGCCAAGAAGTGTGGGACAGGGGTCGACGTCAGCCCCAGCATTTT
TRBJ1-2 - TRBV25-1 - CASSDTNYGYTF TGTGCCAGCAGTGATACTAACTATGGCTACACCTTC
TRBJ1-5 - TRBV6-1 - CASSELRWTAKAYQPQHF TGTGCCAGCAGTGAACTACGTTGGACAGCCAAGGCCTATCAGCCCCAGCATTTT
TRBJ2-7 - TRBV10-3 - CAISESSTSQYF TGTGCCATCAGTGAGTCTTCGACTAGTCAGTACTTC
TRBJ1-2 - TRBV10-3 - CAISERGGNYGYTF TGTGCCATCAGTGAGCGGGGTGGTAACTATGGCTACACCTTC
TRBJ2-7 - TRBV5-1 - CASSYLGADEQYF TGCGCCAGCAGCTACCTCGGCGCGGACGAGCAGTACTTC
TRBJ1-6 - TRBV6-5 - CASTRTGMGNSPLHF TGTGCCAGCACCCGCACGGGAATGGGTAATTCACCCCTCCACTTT
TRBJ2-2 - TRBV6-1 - CASSEYRKGELFF TGTGCCAGCAGTGAGTACAGGAAGGGGGAGCTGTTTTTT
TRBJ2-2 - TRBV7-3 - CASSSTETPVGELFF TGTGCCAGCAGCTCGACAGAAACCCCGGTCGGGGAGCTGTTTTTT
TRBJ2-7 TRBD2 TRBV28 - CASSLTAGVLQQQYF TGTGCCAGCAGTTTAACAGCGGGAGTCCTGCAGCAGCAGTACTTC
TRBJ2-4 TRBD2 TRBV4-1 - CASSHSGGAGKNIQYF TGCGCCAGCAGCCATAGCGGGGGGGCGGGCAAAAACATTCAGTACTTC
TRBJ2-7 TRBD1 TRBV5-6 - CASSPRDRGSYEQYF TGTGCCAGCAGCCCCCGGGACAGGGGGTCCTACGAGCAGTACTTC
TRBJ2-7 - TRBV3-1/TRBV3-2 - CASSPAGTFSYEQYF TGTGCCAGCAGCCCGGCCGGGACTTTCTCCTACGAGCAGTACTTC
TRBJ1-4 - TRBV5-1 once CASSLPGHGEKLFF TGCGCCAGCAGCTTGCCGGGACACGGGGAAAAACTGTTTTTT
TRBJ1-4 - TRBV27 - CASSFQDAGPEKLFF TGTGCCAGCAGTTTTCAGGACGCGGGTCCTGAAAAACTGTTTTTT
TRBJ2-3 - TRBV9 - CASSVARTPHTDTQYF TGTGCCAGCAGCGTAGCCAGGACTCCACACACAGATACGCAGTATTTT
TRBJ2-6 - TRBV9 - CASSSRDSGANVLTF TGTGCCAGCAGCTCCCGGGACTCTGGGGCCAACGTCCTGACTTTC
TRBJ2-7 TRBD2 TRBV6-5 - CASSYLRLAFREQYF TGTGCCAGCAGTTACCTCAGACTAGCTTTTCGCGAGCAGTACTTC
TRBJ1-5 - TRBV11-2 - CASGWSTNQPQHF TGTGCCAGCGGCTGGTCTACCAATCAGCCCCAGCATTTT
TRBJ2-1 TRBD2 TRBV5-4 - CASSPLAGYNEQFF TGTGCCAGCAGCCCCTTAGCGGGATACAATGAGCAGTTCTTC
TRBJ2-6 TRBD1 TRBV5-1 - CASSPLGQGAGANVLTF TGCGCCAGCAGCCCATTGGGACAGGGCGCTGGGGCCAACGTCCTGACTTTC
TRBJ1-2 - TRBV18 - CASSPPIGDGYTF TGTGCCAGCTCACCACCGATCGGGGATGGCTACACCTTC
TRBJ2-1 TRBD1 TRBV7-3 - CASSLGQGYNEQFF TGTGCCAGCAGCCTGGGACAGGGTTACAATGAGCAGTTCTTC
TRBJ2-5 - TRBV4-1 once CASSLLEPETQYF TGCGCCAGCAGCCTCCTGGAGCCTGAGACCCAGTACTTC
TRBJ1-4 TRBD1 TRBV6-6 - CASRDRQGIEVTLFF TGTGCCAGCAGGGACCGACAGGGAATAGAGGTAACACTGTTTTTT
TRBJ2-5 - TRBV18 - CASSPRAPGREETQYF TGTGCCAGCTCACCTCGGGCCCCGGGCAGGGAAGAGACCCAGTACTTC
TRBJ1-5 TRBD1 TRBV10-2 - CASREAGFDRANQPQHF TGCGCCAGCAGAGAGGCGGGTTTCGACAGGGCCAATCAGCCCCAGCATTTT
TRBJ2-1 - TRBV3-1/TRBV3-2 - CASSQVIGGPYNEQFF TGTGCCAGCAGCCAAGTGATCGGGGGGCCGTACAATGAGCAGTTCTTC
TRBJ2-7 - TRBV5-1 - CASSFTGNSYEQYF TGCGCCAGCAGCTTTACAGGGAACTCCTACGAGCAGTACTTC
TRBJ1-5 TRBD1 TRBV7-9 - CASSLVGTGAQPQHF TGTGCCAGCAGCTTAGTCGGCACAGGGGCTCAGCCCCAGCATTTT
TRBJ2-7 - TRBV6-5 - CASSLTPGSSYEQYF TGTGCCAGCAGTTTAACACCGGGGAGCTCCTACGAGCAGTACTTC
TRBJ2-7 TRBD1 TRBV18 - CASSNSRTGPYEQYF TGTGCCAGCTCAAATAGCCGGACAGGGCCCTACGAGCAGTACTTC
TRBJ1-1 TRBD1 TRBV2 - CASSGDRVADTEAFF TGTGCCAGCAGTGGAGACAGGGTGGCGGACACTGAAGCTTTCTTT
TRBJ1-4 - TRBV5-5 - CASSLTGWNEKLFF TGTGCCAGCAGCTTGACAGGGTGGAATGAAAAACTGTTTTTT
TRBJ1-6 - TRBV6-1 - CASSEDTYSPLHF TGTGCCAGCAGTGAGGACACCTATTCACCCCTCCACTTT
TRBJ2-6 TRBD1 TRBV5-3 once CARTGLISGANVLTF TGTGCCAGGACAGGGCTCATCTCTGGGGCCAACGTCCTGACTTTC
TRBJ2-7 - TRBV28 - CASSSGGYSYEQYF TGTGCCAGCAGTTCCGGGGGATACTCCTACGAGCAGTACTTC
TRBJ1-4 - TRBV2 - CATQGTNEKLFF TGTGCCACCCAGGGAACTAATGAAAAACTGTTTTTT
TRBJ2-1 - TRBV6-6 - CASSAEGGEQFF TGTGCCAGCAGTGCTGAGGGCGGTGAGCAGTTCTTC
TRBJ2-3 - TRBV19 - CASSIVNTGTDTQYF TGTGCCAGTAGTATAGTGAACACCGGCACAGATACGCAGTATTTT
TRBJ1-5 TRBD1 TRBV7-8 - CASSTGGTQPQHF TGTGCCAGCAGTACAGGGGGGACTCAGCCCCAGCATTTT
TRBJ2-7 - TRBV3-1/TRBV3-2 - CASSQNTRSHEQYF TGTGCCAGCAGCCAAAATACTAGGAGCCACGAGCAGTACTTC